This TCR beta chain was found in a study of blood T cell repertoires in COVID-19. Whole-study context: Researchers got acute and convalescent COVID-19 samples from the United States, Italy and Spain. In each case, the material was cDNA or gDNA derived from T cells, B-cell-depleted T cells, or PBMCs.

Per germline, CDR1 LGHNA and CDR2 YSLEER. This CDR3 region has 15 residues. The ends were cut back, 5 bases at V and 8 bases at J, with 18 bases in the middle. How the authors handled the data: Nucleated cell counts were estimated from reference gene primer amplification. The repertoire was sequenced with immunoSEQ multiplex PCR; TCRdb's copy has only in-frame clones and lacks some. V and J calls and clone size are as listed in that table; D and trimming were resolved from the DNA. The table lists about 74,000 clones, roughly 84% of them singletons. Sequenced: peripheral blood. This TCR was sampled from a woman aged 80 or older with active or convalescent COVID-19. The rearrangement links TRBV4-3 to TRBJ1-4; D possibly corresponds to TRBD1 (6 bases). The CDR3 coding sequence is TGCGCCAGCAGCTTTAACAGGGATCAAAGAGAAAAACTGTTTTTT. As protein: CASSFNRDQREKLFF.